A selection of T cell receptor beta chains follows, all from one sample in a study of blood T cell repertoires in COVID-19. Profiled with immunoSEQ multiplex PCR; TCRdb holds only in-frame clones, not every one. The sample consists of 150,000 or so clones, roughly 87% of them appearing once. The sample was PBMCs or T cells enriched from blood (not recorded which). The source is a woman between 50 and 59 years old who had recovered from COVID-19. CDR3s leave out the opening cysteine and the closing phenylalanine or tryptophan. A D gene is named only where the DNA matches it firmly.

j_call v_call d_call cdr3_aa
TRBJ2-1 TRBV11-2 TRBD2 ASSRQRGSYNEQF
TRBJ2-2 TRBV24-1 TRBD2 ATSDPTAGELTGELF
TRBJ1-1 TRBV6-5 TRBD1 ASSRDRVNTEAF
TRBJ2-2 TRBV11-3 - ASSHRTGELF
TRBJ1-6 TRBV10-1 - ASRRGDSPLH
TRBJ1-2 TRBV5-1 - ASSEDTDYGYT
TRBJ1-1 TRBV12-3/TRBV12-4 TRBD1 ASNLDRGPEAF
TRBJ1-1 TRBV5-1 - ASSRLQVNTEAF
TRBJ1-1 TRBV5-1 - ASSLEGGRAEAF
TRBJ2-6 TRBV14 - ASSRLQGSGANVLT
TRBJ2-1 TRBV19 - ASSIQGLNSYNEQF
TRBJ1-1 TRBV10-2 TRBD1 ASSGGTGVNTEAF
TRBJ2-7 TRBV7-2 TRBD2 ASSFGTSGPYEQY
TRBJ2-3 TRBV5-1 - ASSLGLAGTQY
TRBJ1-5 TRBV18 TRBD1 ASSSGQGGTNQPQH
TRBJ2-6 TRBV24-1 - ATSVSWGADSSSAGANVLT
TRBJ2-5 TRBV10-3 - AISGGQQETQY
TRBJ1-6 TRBV27 TRBD1 ASSPDRENNSPLH
TRBJ2-7 TRBV6-6 TRBD2 ASSPWTSGRAAAYEQY
TRBJ1-4 TRBV28 - ASSPYRSNEKLF